These 15 T cell receptor beta chains were sequenced from one sample in a study of cytomegalovirus exposure and HLA in healthy donors. It was with 60 Vbeta and 13 Jbeta primers that the PCR ran. Produced via immunoSEQ multiplex PCR; TCRdb's table is partial and in-frame only. The data contain approximately 240,000 clones, about 80% of them singletons. Sequencing input: PBMCs. These receptors were collected from a woman aged 40 to 55 in good health and CMV-seronegative.

This sequence joins TRBV29-1 and TRBJ1-1, with 8 positions matching TRBD1. Germline CDR1 reads SQVTM; CDR2 reads ANQGSEA. The CDR3 is made up of 15 amino acids. Losses at the gene ends were 3 bases for V and 5 bases for J; bases not matched to a gene: 11. The CDR3 loop reads CSVEVAGGVWTEAFF. The CDR3 DNA sequence: TGCAGCGTTGAGGTAGCAGGGGGCGTTTGGACTGAAGCTTTCTTT.

This clone has just one count. The chain recombines TRBV7-2 with TRBJ2-2; D not resolved. The CDR3 is made up of 14 amino acids. The germline CDR1 and CDR2 sequences are SGHTA and FQGNSA. V lost 1 base to trimming and J lost 3 bases, with 6 bases between them. The CDR3 here is CASSLGAYTGELFF. The CDR3 DNA reads TGTGCCAGCAGCTTAGGGGCCTACACCGGGGAGCTGTTTTTT.

This chain connects TRBV2 to TRBJ1-2; TRBD1 matches 8 bases. J gave up 4 bases and V 6 bases, and 10 bases lay outside the gene matches. The CDR3 sequence is 15 residues long. Germline CDR1 and CDR2: SNHLY and FYNNEI. This CDR3 reads CASRTDRGEFYGYTF. Written as DNA, the CDR3 is TGTGCCAGCAGGACTGACAGGGGAGAATTCTATGGCTACACCTTC.

The chain recombines TRBV30 with TRBJ1-1; D ambiguous. V shed 5 bases and J shed 2 bases, with 9 bases lying between them. CDR1 is GTSNPN and CDR2 is SVGIG in the germline V gene (reference sequence). CDR3 size: 12 residues. CDR3 amino acids: CAWYPRNTEAFF. DNA of the CDR3: TGTGCCTGGTACCCGAGAAACACTGAAGCTTTCTTT.

The chain joins TRBV30 to TRBJ2-7; D might be TRBD1 (6 bases). The CDR3 runs to 12 residues. V lost 8 bases, J lost 6 bases, and 17 bases lay in between. Germline loops: CDR1 GTSNPN, CDR2 SVGIG (reference sequence). In DNA, the CDR3 is TGTGCCCGGATCAGGGGCCCGGTCGAGCAGTACTTC. Translating gives CARIRGPVEQYF. The full variable domain, rest sourced from reference TRBV30 and TRBJ2-7, is SQTIHQWPATLVQPVGSPLSLECTVEGTSNPNLYWYRQAAGRGLQLLFYSVGIGQISSEVPQNLSASRPQDRQFILSSKKLLLSDSGFYLCARIRGPVEQYFGPGTRLTVT.

This chain connects TRBV4-2 to TRBJ2-5; 10 bases map to TRBD2. CDR1 LGHNA and CDR2 YNFKEQ come from the germline V gene. The CDR3 contains 17 residues. The V gene end was trimmed by 2 bases and the J gene end by 5 bases; junction bases not matched to a gene: 11. The CDR3 spells CASSQLVAGGRGETQYF. The CDR3 DNA reads TGTGCCAGCAGCCAACTTGTAGCGGGGGGCCGTGGGGAGACCCAGTACTTC.

DNA for the CDR3: TGTGCCTGGGCCGGAGGGTCGGACTATGGCTACACCTTC. Translating it yields CAWAGGSDYGYTF. This rearrangement joins TRBV30 to TRBJ1-2; unclear D gene. Germline lookup yields CDR1 GTSNPN and CDR2 SVGIG (reference sequence). V lost 5 bases, J lost 3 bases, and 13 bases lay in between. This CDR3 is 13 amino acids long.

The chain joins TRBV7-2 to TRBJ2-5; D is undetermined. V dropped 0 bases and J dropped 2 bases, with 10 bases sitting between them. Germline V CDR1 and CDR2: SGHTA, FQGNSA. The CDR3 is 15 amino acids. This chain's CDR3 is CASSLAVSLQETQYF. The CDR3 coding sequence is TGTGCCAGCAGCTTAGCGGTTAGCCTACAAGAGACCCAGTACTTC.

V gene TRBV2 combines with J gene TRBJ1-2; possibly TRBD1 for D (5 bases). V dropped 2 bases and J dropped 4 bases, with 17 bases sitting between them. CDR3 size: 16 residues. Germline V CDR1 and CDR2: SNHLY, FYNNEI. CDR3 loop: CASSEYGGQSSYGYTF. For the CDR3, the DNA is TGTGCCAGCAGTGAATACGGGGGTCAGTCCTCCTATGGCTACACCTTC.

The chain joins TRBV28 to TRBJ1-1, with unresolved D. Germline V lookup: CDR1 MDHEN, CDR2 SYDVKM. CDR3 length: 11 amino acids. V dropped 4 bases and J dropped 8 bases, with 8 bases sitting between them. CDR3 nucleotides: TGTGCCAGCAGTTCGAACAGAGAAGCTTTCTTT. This translates into CASSSNREAFF.

The chain links TRBV6-4 to TRBJ2-1; 9 bases line up with TRBD2. CDR3 length equals 15 residues. Trimming cost V 8 bases and J 10 bases; bases outside gene matches: 15. Germline loops: CDR1 MRHNA, CDR2 SNTAGT. The CDR3 protein is CASPFRGLAGHEQFF. CDR3 bases: TGTGCCAGCCCGTTTAGGGGGCTAGCGGGGCACGAGCAGTTCTTC.

The chain couples TRBV20-1 to TRBJ1-3; D remains ambiguous. The V gene's germline CDR1 is DFQATT and CDR2 SNEGSKA (reference sequence). The CDR3 totals 10 residues. The ends were cut back, 5 bases at V and 3 bases at J, with 2 bases in the middle. The CDR3 DNA follows: TGCAGTGCTCTTGGAAACACCATATATTTT. As protein: CSALGNTIYF.

The genes are TRBV27 and TRBJ1-1; the match to TRBD1 covers 9 bases. J lost 4 bases, V lost 2 bases, and 8 bases had no gene match. Germline CDR1 MNHEY, CDR2 SMNVEV (reference sequence). The CDR3 length is 16 residues. The CDR3 DNA follows: TGTGCCAGCAGTTTAATCCGTACAGGGGGCATCACTGAAGCTTTCTTT. Translated: CASSLIRTGGITEAFF.

The genes are TRBV7-9 and TRBJ2-5; perhaps TRBD2 as D (5 bases). The CDR3 loop spans 16 amino acids. Trimming stripped 5 bases from V and 3 bases from J, with 19 bases between. Per germline, CDR1 SEHNR and CDR2 FQNEAQ (reference sequence). CDR3 DNA sequence: TGTGCCAGCAGCCCCACCTCCTTGACGGGAAAAGAGACCCAGTACTTC. Encoded protein: CASSPTSLTGKETQYF. Combining the CDR3 with reference TRBV7-9 and TRBJ2-5 gives the whole variable domain DTGVSQNPRHKITKRGQNVTFRCDPISEHNRLYWYRQTLGQGPEFLTYFQNEAQLEKSRLLSDRFSAERPKGSFSTLEIQRTEQGDSAMYLCASSPTSLTGKETQYFGPGTRLLVL.

V usage is TRBV12-5 and J usage is TRBJ1-1; possible D gene TRBD1, 6 bases. The CDR3 is made up of 13 amino acids. V was trimmed by 5 bases and J by 7 bases, leaving 14 bases between them. Per germline, CDR1 LGHNT and CDR2 FRNRAP. CDR3 region: CASGLGGPGEAFF. Here the CDR3 DNA reads TGTGCTAGTGGTCTGGGGGGCCCTGGTGAAGCTTTCTTT.